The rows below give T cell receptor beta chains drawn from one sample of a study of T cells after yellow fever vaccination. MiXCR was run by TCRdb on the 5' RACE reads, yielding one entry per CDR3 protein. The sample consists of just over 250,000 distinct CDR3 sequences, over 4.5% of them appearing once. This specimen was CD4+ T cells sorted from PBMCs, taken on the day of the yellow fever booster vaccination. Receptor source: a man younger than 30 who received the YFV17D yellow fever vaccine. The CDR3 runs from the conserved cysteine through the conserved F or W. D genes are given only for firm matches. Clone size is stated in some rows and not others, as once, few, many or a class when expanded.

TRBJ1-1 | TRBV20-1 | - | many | TGCAGTGCTAGTCGTAGCAGCCAGAACACTGAAGCTTTCTTT | CSASRSSQNTEAFF
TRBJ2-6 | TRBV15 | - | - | TGTGCCACCAGCAGAGATGGCGGGGCTGGGGCCAACGTCCTGACTTTC | CATSRDGGAGANVLTF
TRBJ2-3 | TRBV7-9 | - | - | TGTGCCAGCAGGCAGTGGGGGCGCACAGATACGCAGTATTTT | CASRQWGRTDTQYF
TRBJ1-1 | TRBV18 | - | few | TGTGCCAGCTCACTTTCGACGGCCATGAACACTGAAGCTTTCTTT | CASSLSTAMNTEAFF
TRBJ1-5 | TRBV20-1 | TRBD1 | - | TGCAGTGCTAGCCGACAGGGGGCCTTCAATCAGCCCCAGCATTTT | CSASRQGAFNQPQHF
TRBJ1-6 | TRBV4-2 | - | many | TGTGCCAGCAGCCAAGAGAGTCGACAGTCCTATAATTCACCCCTCCACTTT | CASSQESRQSYNSPLHF
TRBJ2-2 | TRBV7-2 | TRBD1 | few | TGTGCCAGCGGCCGACAGGGTGGACTGGGGGAGCTGTTTTTT | CASGRQGGLGELFF
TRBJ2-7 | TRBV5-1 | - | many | TGCGCCAGCAGCTTAAAACTTGACTACGAGCAGTACTTC | CASSLKLDYEQYF
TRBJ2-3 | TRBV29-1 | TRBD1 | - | TGCAGCGGGAGCAGGGGGCTCAAAACAGATACGCAGTATTTT | CSGSRGLKTDTQYF
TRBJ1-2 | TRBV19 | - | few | TGTGCCAGTAGTATAGGGGGGCGCGACTATGGCTACACCTTC | CASSIGGRDYGYTF
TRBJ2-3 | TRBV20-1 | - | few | TGCAGTGCCCCGGTGGGTGGGGGGGCCTCAGATACGCAGTATTTT | CSAPVGGGASDTQYF
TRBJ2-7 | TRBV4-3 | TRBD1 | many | TGCGCCAGCAGCCCATTGACAGGGTTGAACGAGCAGTACTTC | CASSPLTGLNEQYF
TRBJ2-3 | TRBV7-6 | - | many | TGTGCCAGCTCCGCTTTACGGGGGACAGATACGCAGTATTTT | CASSALRGTDTQYF
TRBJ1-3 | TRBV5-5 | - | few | TGTGCCAGCAGCTCGGACGGGTACTCTGGAAACACCATATATTTT | CASSSDGYSGNTIYF
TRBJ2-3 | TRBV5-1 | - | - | TGCGCCAGCAGCTTGGGTGGGCCCGGGGATACGCAGTATTTT | CASSLGGPGDTQYF
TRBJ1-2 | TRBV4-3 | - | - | TGCGCCAGCAGCCAAGATAGGATAGCTAACTATGGCTACACCTTC | CASSQDRIANYGYTF
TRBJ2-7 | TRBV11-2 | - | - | TGTGCCAGCAGATTAATACATACGAGAGCCTACGAGCAGTACTTC | CASRLIHTRAYEQYF
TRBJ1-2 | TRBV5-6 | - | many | TGTGCCAGCAGCTTGGAGGTGGTCTACACCTTC | CASSLEVVYTF
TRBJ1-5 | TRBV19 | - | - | TGTGCCAGTAGTACGGGGGTGGACGTTCAGCCCCAGCATTTT | CASSTGVDVQPQHF
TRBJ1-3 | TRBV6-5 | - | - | TGTGCCAGCAGTTACTCGATGGTTTCTGGAAACACCATATATTTT | CASSYSMVSGNTIYF
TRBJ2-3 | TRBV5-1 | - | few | TGCGCCAGCAGCCCTGGCAGGGGCGCGGCAGATACGCAGTATTTT | CASSPGRGAADTQYF
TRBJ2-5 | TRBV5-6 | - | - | TGTGCCAGCAGCCCCCCAGGGGCCTATTTGCGGGGGACCCAGTACTTC | CASSPPGAYLRGTQYF
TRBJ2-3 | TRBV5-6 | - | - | TGTGCCAGCGCGGGGACAGATACGCAGTATTTT | CASAGTDTQYF
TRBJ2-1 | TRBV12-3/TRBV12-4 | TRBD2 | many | TGTGCCAGCACAATCAGACGGGGGGGCGGGAATGAGCAGTTCTTC | CASTIRRGGGNEQFF
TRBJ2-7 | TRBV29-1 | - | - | TGCAGCGTTGGTGAAGGGGACGAGCAGTACTTC | CSVGEGDEQYF
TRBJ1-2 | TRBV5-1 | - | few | TGCGCCAGCAGCGAGGACAAATCAACCTATGGCTACACCTTC | CASSEDKSTYGYTF
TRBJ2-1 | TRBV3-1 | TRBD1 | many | TGTGCCAGCAGCCTGCTAGCCAGGGGGGAGCAGTTCTTC | CASSLLARGEQFF
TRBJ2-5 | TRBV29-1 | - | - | TGCAGTCTAAAGGGGCGGGCGCAAGAGACCCAGTACTTC | CSLKGRAQETQYF
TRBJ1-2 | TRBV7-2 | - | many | TGTGCCAGCAGCTTAGCGAGTCCGGGAATCTATGGCTACACCTTC | CASSLASPGIYGYTF
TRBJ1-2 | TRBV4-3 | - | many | TGCGCCAGCAGCCCGGTCGGAACCCCAAGCCATGGCTACACCTTC | CASSPVGTPSHGYTF
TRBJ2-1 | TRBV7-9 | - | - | TGTGCCACCTCTGGGGACTTAGCGCAGTTATTC | CATSGDLAQLF
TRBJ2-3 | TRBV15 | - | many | TGTGCCACCAGCATGGTCCCTAGCGCCACCACAGATACGCAGTATTTT | CATSMVPSATTDTQYF
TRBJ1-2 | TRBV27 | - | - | TGTGCCAGCAGTTCCACGGGTACCTATGGCTACACCTTC | CASSSTGTYGYTF
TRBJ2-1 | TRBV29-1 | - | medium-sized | TGCAGCGTTGAAGGTCGTTCGGGATTGGGGTTTGGAAATGAGCAGTTCTTC | CSVEGRSGLGFGNEQFF
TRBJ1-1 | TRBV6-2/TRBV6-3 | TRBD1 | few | TGTGCCAGCAGTTACTTGGACAGGGGGCGACTACAAGCTTTCTTT | CASSYLDRGRLQAFF
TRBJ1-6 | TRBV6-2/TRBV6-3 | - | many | TGTGCCAGCAGTTACCCCTATGGGGATTCACCCCTCCACTTT | CASSYPYGDSPLHF
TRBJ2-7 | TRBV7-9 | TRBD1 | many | TGTGCCAGCAGCTTATTCGGACAGGGGACTACGGGGCAGTACTTC | CASSLFGQGTTGQYF
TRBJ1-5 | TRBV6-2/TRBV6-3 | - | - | TGTGCCAGCAGTTACTCGACCTATCAGCCCCAGCATTTT | CASSYSTYQPQHF
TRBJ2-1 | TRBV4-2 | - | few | TGTGCCAGCAGCCAAGACGGGACGTACTACAATGAGCAGTTCTTC | CASSQDGTYYNEQFF
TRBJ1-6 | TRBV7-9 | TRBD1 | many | TGTGCCAGCAGAAGACAGGGGAAGCGGACTAATTCACCCCTCCACTTT | CASRRQGKRTNSPLHF
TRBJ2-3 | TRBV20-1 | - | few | TGCAGTGCTAGACCCGGTTCGGGTAACACAGATACGCAGTATTTT | CSARPGSGNTDTQYF